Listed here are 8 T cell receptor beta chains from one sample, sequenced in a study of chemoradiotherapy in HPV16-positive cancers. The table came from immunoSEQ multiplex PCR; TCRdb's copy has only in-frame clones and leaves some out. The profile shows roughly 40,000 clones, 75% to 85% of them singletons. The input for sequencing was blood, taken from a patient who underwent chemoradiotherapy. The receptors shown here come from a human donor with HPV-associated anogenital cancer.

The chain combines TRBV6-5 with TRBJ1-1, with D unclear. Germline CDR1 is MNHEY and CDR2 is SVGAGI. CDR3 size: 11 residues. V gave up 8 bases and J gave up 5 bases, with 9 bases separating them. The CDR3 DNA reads TGTGCCAGCTCCCCGGGGACTGAAGCTTTCTTT. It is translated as CASSPGTEAFF.

The CDR3: CASSAGPEETQYF. The CDR3 nucleotides are TGTGCCAGCAGTGCTGGCCCTGAGGAGACCCAGTACTTC. The rearrangement links TRBV2 to TRBJ2-5; D remains unclear. V was clipped by 4 bases and J by 5 bases, with 11 bases between them. This CDR3 spans 13 amino acids. Germline CDR1 and CDR2: SNHLY and FYNNEI.

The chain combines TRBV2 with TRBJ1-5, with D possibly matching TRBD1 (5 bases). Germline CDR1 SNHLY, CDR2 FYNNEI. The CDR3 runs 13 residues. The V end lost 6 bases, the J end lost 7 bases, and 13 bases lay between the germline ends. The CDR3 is CASSAGLWQPQHF. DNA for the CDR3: TGTGCCAGCAGCGCGGGGCTCTGGCAGCCCCAGCATTTT.

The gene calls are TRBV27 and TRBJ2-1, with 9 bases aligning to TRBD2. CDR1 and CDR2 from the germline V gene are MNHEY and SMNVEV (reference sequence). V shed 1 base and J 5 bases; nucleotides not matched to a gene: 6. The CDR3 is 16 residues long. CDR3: CASSLFRLAGNNEQFF. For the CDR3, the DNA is TGTGCCAGCAGTTTATTTAGGCTAGCGGGGAACAATGAGCAGTTCTTC.

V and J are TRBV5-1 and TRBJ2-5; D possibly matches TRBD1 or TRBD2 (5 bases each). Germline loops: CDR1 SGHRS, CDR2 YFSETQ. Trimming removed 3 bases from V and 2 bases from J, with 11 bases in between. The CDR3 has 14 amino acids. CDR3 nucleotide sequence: TGCGCCAGCAGCTCCGGGGCTCTACAAGAGACCCAGTACTTC. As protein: CASSSGALQETQYF.

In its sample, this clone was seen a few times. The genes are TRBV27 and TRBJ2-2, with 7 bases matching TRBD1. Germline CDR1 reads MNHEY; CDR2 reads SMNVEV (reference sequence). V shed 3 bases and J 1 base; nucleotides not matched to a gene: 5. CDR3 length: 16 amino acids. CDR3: CASSFFRTGNTGELFF. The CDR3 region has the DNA TGTGCCAGCAGTTTTTTCAGGACAGGGAACACCGGGGAGCTGTTTTTT.

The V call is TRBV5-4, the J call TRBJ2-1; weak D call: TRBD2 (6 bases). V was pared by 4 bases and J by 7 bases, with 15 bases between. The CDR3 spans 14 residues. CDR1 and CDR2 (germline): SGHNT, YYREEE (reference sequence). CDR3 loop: CASSVPGEANEQFF. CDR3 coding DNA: TGTGCCAGCAGCGTTCCCGGGGAGGCGAATGAGCAGTTCTTC.

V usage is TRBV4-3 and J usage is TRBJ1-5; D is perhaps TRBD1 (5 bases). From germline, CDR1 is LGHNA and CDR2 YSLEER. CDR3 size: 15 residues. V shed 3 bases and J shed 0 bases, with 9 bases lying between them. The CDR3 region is CASSQQTDSNQPQHF. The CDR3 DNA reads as TGCGCCAGCAGCCAGCAGACAGATAGCAATCAGCCCCAGCATTTT.